This T cell receptor (beta chain) is drawn from a study of T cells after yellow fever vaccination. Study observations and caveats: Re-detected after boosting: most primary clones, 95% to 98% of CD4 and 88% of CD8. Shared CD4/CD8 clonotypes were a small share, likely from convergent recombination. In FACS-sorted repertoires, abundant clonotypes from the bulk population could appear as contaminants.

The CDR3 spans 15 residues. V shed 5 bases, J shed 2 bases, and the junction held 7 bases outside the gene matches. CDR1 is SGHTA, CDR2 FQGNSA, per germline. This clonotype was counted many times. Antigen specificity is unknown. MiXCR, run by TCRdb on the 5' RACE reads, gives a single entry per CDR3 protein. The repertoire holds about 170,000 distinct CDR3 sequences, with 5.5% to 7.5% as singletons. The chain couples TRBV7-2 to TRBJ2-5; 8 bases are a match to TRBD2. This TCR derives from a man aged 18 to 35 who received the YFV17D yellow fever vaccine. Sequencing used CD4+ T cells sorted from PBMCs, obtained on the day of the first yellow fever vaccination. CDR3 in amino acids: CASSRTSRGQETQYF. The CDR3 coding sequence is TGTGCCAGCAGCCGGACTAGCAGGGGACAAGAGACCCAGTACTTC.